This T cell receptor beta chain was profiled in a study of human T cells and chemical hapten exposure. About the research overall: Weekly administration of diphenylcyclopropenone to the scalp of patients continued throughout the roughly 22-week study. Patients, predominantly female, presented with alopecia areata, totalis or universalis.

TCRdb processed the RACE reads anew with MiXCR; each CDR3 protein has one entry. The sample comprises fewer than 300,000 distinct CDR3 sequences, 7.5% to 10% of which are singletons, and 2% to 2.5% rests with the top ten. Germline V CDR1 and CDR2: MNHEY, SVGAGI. Trimming took off 5 bases at V and 14 bases at J, with 16 bases between the two ends. The length of the CDR3 is 12 residues. This clonotype was seen more than once but under ten times. Its specificity is unknown. Time point indicated: pre-sensitization, week 0. The treatment denotes: therapeutic diphenylcyclopropenone sensitization with weekly scalp DPC. Unfractionated whole blood yielded total RNA. Findings and limits, study-wide: Expanded TCRs showed more large CDR3 clusters than pre-sensitization or healthy control sets.

The rearrangement joins TRBV6-5 to TRBJ2-1; tentative D call: TRBD1 (8 bases). Here the sequenced sample was whole blood, taken in connection with sensitization to the hapten diphenylcyclopropenone (DPC). The sequence derives from a woman between 40 and 55 years old with alopecia areata. Some clones in this sample may be carry-over from other donors' samples. The CDR3 reads CASSTGQGGKFF. The DNA of the CDR3 is TGTGCCAGCAGTACCGGACAGGGAGGGAAGTTCTTC.